One TCR beta chain is described in this entry. Only a few counts were recorded for this clonotype. No antigen is known for it. One base away there is no much larger clone; base qualities are not given. Amplification of TCR beta CDR3 regions was carried out from RNA transcripts. The TCR CDR3 was subjected to a first round of RT-PCR using the HTBI primer set and the Qiagen OneStep RT-PCR kit. A second multiplex PCR round built the libraries, followed by size selection and purification. The libraries were sequenced on an Illumina HiSeq2000 using paired-end 100 bp reads. In the authors' own workflow: SOAPnuke was used to process the raw data, throwing out any read that contained adapters or uncalled bases, had a mean Phred below 15, or lacked an exact constant-primer or identifier match. High-quality paired reads were merged using COPE v1.2.5, and each unique nucleotide sequence was defined as a clonotype. MiTCR v1.1 was used to align clonotypes to the IMGT TRBV, TRBD and TRBJ reference segments. The analysis was restricted to V-J combinations with a frequency above 0.0001, which together covered 99% to 99.2% of the repertoires. The TCS score was defined as the ratio of F50 (clonal expansion) to E x V (chaos), calculated using BLOSUM62-based TCRdist between CDR3 peptides within each V-J. Welch's t-statistics and random forest reduced approximately 520 V-J features to roughly 13, which were used in a naive Bayes classifier (R e1071). In-frame beta chains were kept once TCRdb had trimmed the public reads at Q25 with fastp and called clones with MiXCR. Each entry merges the rows of one CDR3 protein and shows their most common DNA and genes. For this entry, the V and J calls and clone size follow TCRdb and not the study's own pipeline. This sample has some 200,000 distinct CDR3 sequences in its table, and less than 20% of those were observed once. Around 52% of the sample belongs to the ten largest clones.

In the germline V gene, CDR1 corresponds to SGDLS and CDR2 to YYNGEE. From its cysteine to its phenylalanine, the CDR3 spans 13 amino acids. Only the CDR3 DNA stays, 39 bases, in frame from base 1. Trimming removed 0 bases from V and 4 bases from J, leaving 4 bases between the germline ends. This entry is derived from a study of T cells in Graves' hyperthyroidism and ophthalmopathy (dated by TCRdb to the late 2010s). Regarding the research as a whole: Peripheral blood samples were taken at initial diagnosis, before any treatment was given. After blood sampling, hyperthyroidism patients were treated with methimazole at a starting dose of 30 mg daily, and ophthalmopathy patients were treated with high-dose intravenous methylprednisolone. The 75 to 100 discovery patients were randomly divided into training and test sets at a 7:3 ratio. Prospective prediction of ophthalmopathy was tested in an independent validation cohort consisting of roughly 19 hyperthyroidism patients and around 17 patients who later progressed to ophthalmopathy. The paper describes TCR Vbeta CDR3 sequencing of more than 120 peripheral blood samples, made up of fewer than 50 ophthalmopathy patients, some 76 hyperthyroidism patients and roughly 17 progressor patients. Thyroid tissue and blood T-cell repertoires from over 5 Graves' hyperthyroidism patients were also compared in the study. TCR V-J signatures able to tell the groups apart were searched for in a discovery cohort of some 97 patients, of whom about 40 had Graves' ophthalmopathy and around 58 had stable Graves' hyperthyroidism. Results the study describes overall, beyond this receptor: Sample size was not statistically predetermined, and blinding of investigators to group allocation was not performed. Ophthalmopathy was separated from stable hyperthyroidism by a 13 V-J signature model, with 85% to 90% sensitivity and around 81% specificity obtained in cross-validation and 80%/75% obtained in testing. During validation, the model predicted progression to ophthalmopathy a median of approximately six months ahead of onset, with approximately 70% sensitivity and about 72% specificity. Most expanded thyroid clonotypes (frequency above 0.001) were also detected in blood, a finding suggesting that blood repertoires may reflect thyroid immune responses.

A patient counted as having stable Graves' hyperthyroidism if no progression to ophthalmopathy occurred over 18 months of follow-up. Hyperthyroidism patients were newly diagnosed, with disease duration under 2 months, and aged 18 to 65 years. The study excluded patients with uncontrolled infections, other autoimmune diseases, pregnancy or lactation. Diagnoses relied on clinical symptoms, serum thyroxine and TRAb, thyroid ultrasound and orbital computed tomography. Ficoll-Paque density gradient centrifugation was used to isolate PBMCs from around 9.1 ml of fresh peripheral blood. Trizol reagent was used to extract total RNA, and RNA quality was then checked on an Agilent 2100 Bioanalyzer.

The receptor was derived from a woman aged 50 to 65 with Graves' hyperthyroidism. Sequenced: blood. The rearrangement joined TRBV9 to TRBJ2-2, with no reliable assignment of the D segment. CDR3 region: CASSVEATGELFF. The base sequence is TGTGCCAGCAGCGTAGAGGCCACCGGGGAGCTGTTTTTT.